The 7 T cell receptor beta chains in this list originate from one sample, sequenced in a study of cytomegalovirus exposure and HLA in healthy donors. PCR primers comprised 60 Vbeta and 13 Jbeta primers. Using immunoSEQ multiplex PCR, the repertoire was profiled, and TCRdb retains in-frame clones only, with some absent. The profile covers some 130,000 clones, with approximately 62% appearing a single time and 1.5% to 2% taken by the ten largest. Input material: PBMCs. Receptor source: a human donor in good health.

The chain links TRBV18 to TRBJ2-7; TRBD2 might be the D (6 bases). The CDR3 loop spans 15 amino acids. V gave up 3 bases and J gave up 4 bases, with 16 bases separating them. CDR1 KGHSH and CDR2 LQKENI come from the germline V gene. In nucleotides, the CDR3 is TGTGCCAGCTCACCTCTATACGGGAGAGGGTACGAGCAGTACTTC. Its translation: CASSPLYGRGYEQYF.

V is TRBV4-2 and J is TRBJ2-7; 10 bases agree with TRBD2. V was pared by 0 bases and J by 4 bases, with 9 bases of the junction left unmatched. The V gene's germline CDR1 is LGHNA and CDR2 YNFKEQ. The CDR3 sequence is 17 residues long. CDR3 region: CASSQEWASGSLYEQYF. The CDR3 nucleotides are TGTGCCAGCAGCCAAGAGTGGGCTAGCGGGAGTCTTTACGAGCAGTACTTC.

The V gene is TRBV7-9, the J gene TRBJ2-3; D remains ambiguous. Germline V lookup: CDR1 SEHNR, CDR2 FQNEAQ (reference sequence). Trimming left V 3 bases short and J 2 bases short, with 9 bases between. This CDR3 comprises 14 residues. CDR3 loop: CASSFAVSTDTQYF. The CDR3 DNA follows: TGTGCCAGCAGCTTTGCGGTCTCCACAGATACGCAGTATTTT.

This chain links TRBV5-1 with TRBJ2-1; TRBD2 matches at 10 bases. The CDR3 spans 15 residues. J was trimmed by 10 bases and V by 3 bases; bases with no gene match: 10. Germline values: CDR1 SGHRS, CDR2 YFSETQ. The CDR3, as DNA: TGCGCCAGCAGCTCTGGACTAGCGGTAGGCTTAGAGCAGTTCTTC. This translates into CASSSGLAVGLEQFF.

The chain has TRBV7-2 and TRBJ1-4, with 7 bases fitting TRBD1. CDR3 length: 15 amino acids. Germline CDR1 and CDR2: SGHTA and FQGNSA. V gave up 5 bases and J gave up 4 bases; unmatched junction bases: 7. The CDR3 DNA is TGTGCCAGCAGCCCAATAGGGGGCTTTAATGAAAAACTGTTTTTT. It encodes CASSPIGGFNEKLFF.

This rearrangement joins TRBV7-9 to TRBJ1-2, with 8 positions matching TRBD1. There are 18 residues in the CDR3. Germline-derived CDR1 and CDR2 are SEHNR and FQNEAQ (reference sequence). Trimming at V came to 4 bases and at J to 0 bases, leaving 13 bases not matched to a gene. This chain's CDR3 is CASSSGGAYFSANYGYTF. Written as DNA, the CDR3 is TGTGCCAGCAGCTCAGGGGGCGCATATTTCAGCGCTAACTATGGCTACACCTTC.

The DNA for the CDR3 is TGTGCCAGCTCACCGGGACAGGGGAGTACCTACGAGCAGTACTTC. It is translated as CASSPGQGSTYEQYF. The rearrangement joins TRBV18 to TRBJ2-7, with 10 positions matching TRBD1. From germline, CDR1 is KGHSH and CDR2 LQKENI. With 3 bases clipped from V and 2 bases from J, the junction kept 4 bases outside the gene matches. This CDR3 comprises 15 residues.